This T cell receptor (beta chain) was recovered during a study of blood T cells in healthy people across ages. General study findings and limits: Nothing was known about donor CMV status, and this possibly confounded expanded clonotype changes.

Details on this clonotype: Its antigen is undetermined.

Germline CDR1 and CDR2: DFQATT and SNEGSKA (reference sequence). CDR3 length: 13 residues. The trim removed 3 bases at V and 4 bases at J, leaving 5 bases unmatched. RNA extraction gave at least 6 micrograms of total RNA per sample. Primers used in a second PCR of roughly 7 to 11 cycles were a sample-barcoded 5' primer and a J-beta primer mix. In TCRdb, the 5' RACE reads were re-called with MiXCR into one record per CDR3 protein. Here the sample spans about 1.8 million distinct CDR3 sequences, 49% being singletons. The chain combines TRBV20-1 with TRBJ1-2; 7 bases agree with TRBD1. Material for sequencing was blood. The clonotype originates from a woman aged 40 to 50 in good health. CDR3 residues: CSARTGPGYGYTF. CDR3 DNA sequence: TGCAGTGCTAGGACAGGGCCCGGCTATGGCTACACCTTC.